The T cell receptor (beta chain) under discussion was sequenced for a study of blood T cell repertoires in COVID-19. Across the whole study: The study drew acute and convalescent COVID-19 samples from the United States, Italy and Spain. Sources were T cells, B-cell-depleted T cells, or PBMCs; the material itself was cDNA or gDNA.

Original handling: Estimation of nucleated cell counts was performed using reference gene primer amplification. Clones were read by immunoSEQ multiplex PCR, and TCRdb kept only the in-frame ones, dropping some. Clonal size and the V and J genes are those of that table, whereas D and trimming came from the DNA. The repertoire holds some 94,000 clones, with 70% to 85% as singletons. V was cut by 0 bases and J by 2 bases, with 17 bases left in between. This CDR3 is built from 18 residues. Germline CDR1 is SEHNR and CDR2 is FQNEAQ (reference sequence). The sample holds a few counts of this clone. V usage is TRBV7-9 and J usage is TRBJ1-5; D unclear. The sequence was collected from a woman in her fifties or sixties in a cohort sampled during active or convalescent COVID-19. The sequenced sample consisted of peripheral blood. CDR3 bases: TGTGCCAGCAGCTTAGCCGGCATGGGAGGGATAGGCAATCAGCCCCAGCATTTT. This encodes CASSLAGMGGIGNQPQHF.